This T cell receptor beta chain was profiled in a study of OX40 agonist ivuxolimab in advanced cancers. Study-wide results and limits: Relative to CD4+ cells, CD8+ T cells on average had more expanded clones.

The CDR3 is 9 amino acids in total, end residues counted. Germline-derived CDR1 and CDR2 are SGHRS and YFSETQ. Using immunoSEQ multiplex PCR, the repertoire was profiled, and TCRdb retains in-frame clones only, with some absent. Here the sample spans roughly 80,000 clones, 84% being singletons. On this clone: Antigen unknown. In this CDR3 the conserved last residue, phenylalanine or tryptophan, is missing, so a read error is likely. The DNA is left out, because the CDR3 cannot be placed on it with certainty; the CDR3 is given as TCRdb lists it.

The chain couples TRBV5-1 to TRBJ2-7; TRBD2, the D gene given by the table, was not confirmed from the DNA. The sequence was obtained from an adult with an advanced solid tumor such as melanoma, head and neck, liver or kidney cancer. The material sequenced was CD4+ or CD8+ T cells sorted from blood, taken in a trial of the OX40 agonist ivuxolimab. The CDR3 sequence: CASSHEPGP.